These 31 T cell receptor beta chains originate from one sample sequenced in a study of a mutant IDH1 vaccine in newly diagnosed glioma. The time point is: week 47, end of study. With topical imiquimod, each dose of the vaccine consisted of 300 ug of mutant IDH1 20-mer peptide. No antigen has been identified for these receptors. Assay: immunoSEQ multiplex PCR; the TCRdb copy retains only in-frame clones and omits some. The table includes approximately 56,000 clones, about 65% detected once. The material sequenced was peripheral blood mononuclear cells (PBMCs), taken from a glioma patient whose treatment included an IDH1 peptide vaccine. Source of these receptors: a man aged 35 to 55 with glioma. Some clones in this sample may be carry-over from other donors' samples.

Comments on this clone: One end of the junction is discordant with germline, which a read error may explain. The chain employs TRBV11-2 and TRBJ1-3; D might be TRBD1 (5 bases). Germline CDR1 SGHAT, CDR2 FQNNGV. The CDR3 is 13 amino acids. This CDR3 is CASSPGHGHTIYF. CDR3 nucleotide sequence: TGTGCCAGCAGCCCCGGACATGGACACACCATATATTTT.

CDR3 in amino acids: CASSIGTGAGAFF. CDR3 bases: TGCGCCAGCAGCATCGGGACAGGAGCGGGAGCTTTCTTT. The chain recombines TRBV5-1 with TRBJ1-1, with 8 bases that match TRBD1. The ends lost 4 bases at V and 10 bases at J; junction bases unmatched: 9. CDR1 is SGHRS and CDR2 is YFSETQ in the germline V gene. The CDR3 covers 13 residues.

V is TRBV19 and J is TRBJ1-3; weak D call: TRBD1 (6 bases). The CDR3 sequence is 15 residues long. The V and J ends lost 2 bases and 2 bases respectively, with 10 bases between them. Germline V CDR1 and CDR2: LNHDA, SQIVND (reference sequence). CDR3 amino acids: CASSIRTAAGNTIYF. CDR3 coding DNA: TGTGCCAGTAGTATAAGGACAGCTGCTGGAAACACCATATATTTT.

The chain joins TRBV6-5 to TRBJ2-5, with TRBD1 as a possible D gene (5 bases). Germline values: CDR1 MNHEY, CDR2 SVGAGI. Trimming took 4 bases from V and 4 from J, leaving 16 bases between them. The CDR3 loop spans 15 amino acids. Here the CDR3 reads CASSWGRDPSETQYF. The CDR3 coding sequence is TGTGCCAGCAGTTGGGGCAGGGATCCCTCAGAGACCCAGTACTTC.

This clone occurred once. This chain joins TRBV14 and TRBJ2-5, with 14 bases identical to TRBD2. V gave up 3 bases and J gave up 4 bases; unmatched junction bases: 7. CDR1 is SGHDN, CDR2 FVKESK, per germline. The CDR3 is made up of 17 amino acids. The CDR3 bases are TGTGCCAGCAGCCAGGCCGACGGGACTAGCGGGGGAGAGACCCAGTACTTC. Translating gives CASSQADGTSGGETQYF.

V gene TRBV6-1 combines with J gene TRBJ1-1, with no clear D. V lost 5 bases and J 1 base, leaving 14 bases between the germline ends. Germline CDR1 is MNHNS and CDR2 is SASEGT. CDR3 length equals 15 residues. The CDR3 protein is CASSLRAGPNTEAFF. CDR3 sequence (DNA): TGTGCCAGCAGTTTAAGAGCGGGTCCGAACACTGAAGCTTTCTTT.

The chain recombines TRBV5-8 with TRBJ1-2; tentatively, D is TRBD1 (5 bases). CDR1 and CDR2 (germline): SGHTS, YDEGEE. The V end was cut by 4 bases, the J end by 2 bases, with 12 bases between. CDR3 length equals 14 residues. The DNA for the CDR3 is TGTGCCAGCAGCCCGGGACGACGAAACTATGGCTACACCTTC. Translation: CASSPGRRNYGYTF.

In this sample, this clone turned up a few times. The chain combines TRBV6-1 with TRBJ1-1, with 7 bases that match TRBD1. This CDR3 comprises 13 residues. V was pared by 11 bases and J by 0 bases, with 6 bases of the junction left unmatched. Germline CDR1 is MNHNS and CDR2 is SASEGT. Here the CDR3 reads CACATGLNTEAFF. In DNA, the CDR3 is TGTGCCTGCGCGACAGGGCTGAACACTGAAGCTTTCTTT.

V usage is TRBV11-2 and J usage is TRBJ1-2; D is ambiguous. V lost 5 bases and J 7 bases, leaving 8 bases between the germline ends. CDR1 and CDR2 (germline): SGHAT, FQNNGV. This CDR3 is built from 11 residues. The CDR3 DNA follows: TGTGCCAGCAGCGAGGGAAGTGGCTACACCTTC. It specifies CASSEGSGYTF.

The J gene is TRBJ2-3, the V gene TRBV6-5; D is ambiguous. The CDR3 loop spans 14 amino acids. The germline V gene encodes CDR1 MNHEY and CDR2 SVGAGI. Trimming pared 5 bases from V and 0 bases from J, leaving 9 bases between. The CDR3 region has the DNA TGTGCCAGCAGTGTAAGACGAAGCACAGATACGCAGTATTTT. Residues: CASSVRRSTDTQYF.

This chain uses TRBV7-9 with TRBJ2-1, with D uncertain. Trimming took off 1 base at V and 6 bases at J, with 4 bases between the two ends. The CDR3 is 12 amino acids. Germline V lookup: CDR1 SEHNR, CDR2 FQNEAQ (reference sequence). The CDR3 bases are TGTGCCAGCAGCTTAGAGGGCAATGAGCAGTTCTTC. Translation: CASSLEGNEQFF.

CDR3 residues: CASSPPVGEKLFF. The CDR3 region has the DNA TGTGCCAGCTCACCACCGGTGGGTGAAAAACTGTTTTTT. The gene calls are TRBV18 and TRBJ1-4; no definite D call. This CDR3 spans 13 amino acids. Per germline, CDR1 KGHSH and CDR2 LQKENI. Trimming removed 0 bases from V and 7 bases from J, with 6 bases in between.

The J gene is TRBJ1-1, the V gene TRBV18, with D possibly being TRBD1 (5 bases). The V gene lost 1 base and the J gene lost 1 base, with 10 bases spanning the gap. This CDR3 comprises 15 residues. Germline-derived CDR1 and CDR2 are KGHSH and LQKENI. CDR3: CASSPLGDSNTEAFF. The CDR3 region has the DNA TGTGCCAGCTCACCACTTGGGGACTCGAACACTGAAGCTTTCTTT.

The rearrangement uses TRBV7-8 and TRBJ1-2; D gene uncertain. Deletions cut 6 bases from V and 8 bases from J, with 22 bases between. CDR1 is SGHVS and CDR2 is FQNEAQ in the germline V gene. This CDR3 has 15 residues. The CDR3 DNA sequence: TGTGCCAGCAGTTCGGTGAGGGTTCCGAGGGAAGGCTACACCTTC. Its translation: CASSSVRVPREGYTF.

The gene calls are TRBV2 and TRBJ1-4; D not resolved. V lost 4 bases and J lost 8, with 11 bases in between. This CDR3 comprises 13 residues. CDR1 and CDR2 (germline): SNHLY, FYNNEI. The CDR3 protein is CASSGRLGEKLFF. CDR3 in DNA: TGTGCCAGCAGTGGGCGGTTAGGAGAAAAACTGTTTTTT.

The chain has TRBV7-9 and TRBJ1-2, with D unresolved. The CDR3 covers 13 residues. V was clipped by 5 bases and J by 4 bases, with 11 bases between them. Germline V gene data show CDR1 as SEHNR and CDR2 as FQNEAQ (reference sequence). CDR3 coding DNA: TGTGCCAGCAGCCAAGGAAACAGCTATGGCTACACCTTC. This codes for CASSQGNSYGYTF.

This chain's CDR3 is CASTGQGVTYGYTF. The CDR3 nucleotides read TGTGCCAGCACCGGACAGGGGGTGACCTATGGCTACACCTTC. The chain carries TRBV2 and TRBJ1-2; 10 nucleotides line up with TRBD1. The CDR3 totals 14 residues. Germline loops: CDR1 SNHLY, CDR2 FYNNEI. V lost 7 bases and J lost 4; bases outside the gene matches: 6.

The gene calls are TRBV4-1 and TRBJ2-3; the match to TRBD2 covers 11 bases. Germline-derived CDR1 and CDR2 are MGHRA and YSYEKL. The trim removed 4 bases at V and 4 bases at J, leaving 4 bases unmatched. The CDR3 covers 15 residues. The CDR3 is CASSRGLADSDTQYF. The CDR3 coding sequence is TGCGCCAGCAGCCGGGGACTAGCGGACTCAGATACGCAGTATTTT.

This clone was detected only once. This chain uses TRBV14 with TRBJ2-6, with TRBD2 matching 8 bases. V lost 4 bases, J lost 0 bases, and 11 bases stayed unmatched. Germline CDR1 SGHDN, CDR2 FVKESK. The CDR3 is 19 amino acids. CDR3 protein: CASSPRGGTSNSGANVLTF. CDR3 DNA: TGTGCCAGCAGCCCTCGGGGGGGCACGTCCAACTCTGGGGCCAACGTCCTGACTTTC.

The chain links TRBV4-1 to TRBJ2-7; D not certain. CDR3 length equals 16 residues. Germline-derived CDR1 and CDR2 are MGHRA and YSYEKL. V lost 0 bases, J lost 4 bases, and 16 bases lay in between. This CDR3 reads CASSQDLPPSRYEQYF. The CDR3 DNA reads TGCGCCAGCAGCCAAGATCTCCCCCCTTCACGGTACGAGCAGTACTTC.

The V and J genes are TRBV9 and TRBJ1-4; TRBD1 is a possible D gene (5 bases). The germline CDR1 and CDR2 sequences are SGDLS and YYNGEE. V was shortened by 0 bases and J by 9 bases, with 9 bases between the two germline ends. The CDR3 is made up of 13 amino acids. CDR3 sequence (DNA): TGTGCCAGCAGCGTAGAGGCAGGGAAAAAACTGTTTTTT. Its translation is CASSVEAGKKLFF.

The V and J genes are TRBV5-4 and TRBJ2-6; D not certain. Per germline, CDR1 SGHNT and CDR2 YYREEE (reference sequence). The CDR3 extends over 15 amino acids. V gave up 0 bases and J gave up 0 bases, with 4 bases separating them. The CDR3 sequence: CASSLGVSGANVLTF. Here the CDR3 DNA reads TGTGCCAGCAGCTTGGGGGTCTCTGGGGCCAACGTCCTGACTTTC.

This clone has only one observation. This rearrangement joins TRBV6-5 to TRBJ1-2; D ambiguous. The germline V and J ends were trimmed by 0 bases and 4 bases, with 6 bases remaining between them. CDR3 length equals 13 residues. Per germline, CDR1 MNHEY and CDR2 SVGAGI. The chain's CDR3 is CASSYSSIYGYTF. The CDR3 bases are TGTGCCAGCAGTTACTCATCAATCTATGGCTACACCTTC.

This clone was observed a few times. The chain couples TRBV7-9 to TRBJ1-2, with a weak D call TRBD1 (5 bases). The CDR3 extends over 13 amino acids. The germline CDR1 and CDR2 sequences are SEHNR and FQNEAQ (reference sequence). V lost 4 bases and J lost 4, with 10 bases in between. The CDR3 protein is CASSYGGAYGYTF. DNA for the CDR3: TGTGCCAGCAGCTATGGCGGGGCCTATGGCTACACCTTC.

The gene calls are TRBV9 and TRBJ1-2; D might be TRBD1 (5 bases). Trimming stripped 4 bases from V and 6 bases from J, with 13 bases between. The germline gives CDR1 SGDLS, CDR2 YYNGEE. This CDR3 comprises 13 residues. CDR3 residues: CASSLGDFDGYTF. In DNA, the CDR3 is TGTGCCAGCAGCCTAGGGGATTTTGATGGCTACACCTTC.

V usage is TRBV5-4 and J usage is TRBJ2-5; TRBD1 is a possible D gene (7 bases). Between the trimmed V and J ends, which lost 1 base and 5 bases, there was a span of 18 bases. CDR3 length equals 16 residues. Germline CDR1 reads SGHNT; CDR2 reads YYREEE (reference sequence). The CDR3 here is CASSLRGDRVSETQYF. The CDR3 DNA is TGTGCCAGCAGCTTGAGGGGGGACAGAGTGTCGGAGACCCAGTACTTC.

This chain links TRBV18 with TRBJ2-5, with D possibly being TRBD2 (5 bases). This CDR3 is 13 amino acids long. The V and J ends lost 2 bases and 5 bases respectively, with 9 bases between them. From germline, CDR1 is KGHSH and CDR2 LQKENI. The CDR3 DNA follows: TGTGCCAGCTCACCAAACGGGGAGGAGACCCAGTACTTC. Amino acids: CASSPNGEETQYF.

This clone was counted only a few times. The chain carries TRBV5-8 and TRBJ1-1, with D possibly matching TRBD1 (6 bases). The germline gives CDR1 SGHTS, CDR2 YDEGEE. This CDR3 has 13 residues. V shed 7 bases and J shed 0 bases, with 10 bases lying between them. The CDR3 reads CASGRGLNTEAFF. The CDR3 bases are TGTGCCAGCGGAAGGGGGTTGAACACTGAAGCTTTCTTT.

CDR3 DNA: TGCGCCAGCACCGGGGTAGGGGGCGATACTGAAGCTTTCTTT. As protein: CASTGVGGDTEAFF. The rearrangement joins TRBV5-1 to TRBJ1-1; 7 nucleotides line up with TRBD1. Per the germline V gene, CDR1 is SGHRS and CDR2 is YFSETQ. The V gene end was trimmed by 6 bases and the J gene end by 5 bases; junction bases not matched to a gene: 10. The CDR3 loop spans 14 amino acids.

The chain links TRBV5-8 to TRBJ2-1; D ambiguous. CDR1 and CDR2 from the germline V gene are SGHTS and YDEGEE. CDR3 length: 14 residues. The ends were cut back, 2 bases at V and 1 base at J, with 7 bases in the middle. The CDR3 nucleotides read TGTGCCAGCAGCTTTCAACCTTCCTACAATGAGCAGTTCTTC. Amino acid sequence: CASSFQPSYNEQFF.

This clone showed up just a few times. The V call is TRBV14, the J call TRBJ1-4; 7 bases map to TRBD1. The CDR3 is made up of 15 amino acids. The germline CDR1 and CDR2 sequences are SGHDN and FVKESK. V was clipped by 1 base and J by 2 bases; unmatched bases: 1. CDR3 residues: CASSQVGGTNEKLFF. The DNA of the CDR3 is TGTGCCAGCAGCCAAGTAGGGGGCACTAATGAAAAACTGTTTTTT.